In its sample, the clone carrying this TCR beta chain was seen a few times. Its antigen is not known. MiXCR, applied by TCRdb to the reads, yields one record per CDR3 protein. The sample records 400,000 to 600,000 distinct CDR3 sequences, under 55% being singletons. The data derive from a study of T cell repertoires in cytomegalovirus infection. Study-wide results and caveats: HLA-C-restricted CMV-specific TCR beta clonotypes were dominant in the ex vivo response.

Germline V CDR1 and CDR2: SGHVS, FQNEAQ. The CDR3 is 14 amino acids. V shed 5 bases and J shed 2 bases, with 13 bases lying between them. This sequence joins TRBV7-8 and TRBJ2-7, with D possibly being TRBD1 or TRBD2 (5 bases each). The sample here was cultured PBMCs, taken from culture after CMV antigen stimulation. The clonotype originates from a human donor in good health (CMV status not recorded). Some clones in this sample may be carry-over from other donors' samples. The CDR3 spells CASSATGTTYEQYF. The CDR3 nucleotides read TGTGCCAGCAGCGCCACCGGGACCACCTACGAGCAGTACTTC.